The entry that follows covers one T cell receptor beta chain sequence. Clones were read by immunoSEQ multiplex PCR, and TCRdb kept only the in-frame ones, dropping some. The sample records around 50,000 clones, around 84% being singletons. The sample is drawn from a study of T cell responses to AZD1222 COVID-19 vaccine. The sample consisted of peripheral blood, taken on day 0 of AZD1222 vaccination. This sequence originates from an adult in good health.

CDR3 in DNA: TGTGCCAGCAGCCCCAGTCTGGACACCGGGGAGCTGTTTTTT. Amino acid sequence: CASSPSLDTGELFF. V usage is TRBV6-2 or TRBV6-3 and J usage is TRBJ2-2; no clear D gene. V gave up 6 bases and J gave up 3 bases, with 11 bases separating them. The CDR3 extends over 14 amino acids. Per germline, CDR1 MNHEY and CDR2 SVGEGT.